The 32 T cell receptor beta chains below were found in one sample sequenced in a study of blood T cell repertoires in COVID-19 (dated by TCRdb to 2018 to 2021). Library generation was performed with the immunoSEQ multiplex PCR assay. TCRdb limited this immuneACCESS table to in-frame rearrangements with V and J called. A share of clones is missing; checked studies link under half to unresolved V genes, and the rest is unexplained. The sample profile shows roughly 49,000 clones; 85% to 95% of them were found once. The ten biggest clones cover less than 1.2% of the sample. The sample was peripheral blood. The receptors derive from a man between 60 and 75 years old with COVID-19, enrolled during active disease.

The rearrangement links TRBV11-2 to TRBJ1-1, with unresolved D. V lost 3 bases and J lost 13, with 15 bases in between. Germline assignment: CDR1 SGHAT and CDR2 FQNNGV. The length of the CDR3 is 12 residues. CDR3 bases: TGTGCCAGCAGCTTCTACCCCGAAGGAGGTTTCTTT. Its protein product is CASSFYPEGGFF.

This chain links TRBV5-6 with TRBJ1-1, with 8 bases fitting TRBD1. The CDR3 length is 15 residues. J gave up 4 bases and V 4 bases, and 9 bases lay outside the gene matches. The germline gives CDR1 SGHDT, CDR2 YYEEEE. DNA of the CDR3: TGTGCCAGCAGCCGATCGGACAGGGTTGTCACTGAAGCTTTCTTT. Amino acids: CASSRSDRVVTEAFF.

The J gene is TRBJ2-7, the V gene TRBV5-1; 7 nucleotides line up with TRBD1. Germline CDR1 is SGHRS and CDR2 is YFSETQ. The V segment lost 4 bases and the J segment 0 bases; nucleotides outside the gene matches: 13. CDR3 length: 17 amino acids. The CDR3 DNA follows: TGCGCCAGCAGCCCCAGGCGGACAGGCAGGCTCTCCTACGAGCAGTACTTC. Translating it yields CASSPRRTGRLSYEQYF.

This clone is a singleton in its sample. CDR3 bases: TGTGCCAGCAGCGTAGGGGTCCACAGGGGGAACTATGGCTACACCTTC. Its translation: CASSVGVHRGNYGYTF. This rearrangement joins TRBV9 to TRBJ1-2, with 8 positions matching TRBD1. Per germline, CDR1 SGDLS and CDR2 YYNGEE. The CDR3 sequence is 16 residues long. The J segment lost 2 bases and the V segment lost 0 bases, leaving 6 bases of the junction unmatched.

J is TRBJ1-2 and V is TRBV11-1; D is perhaps TRBD1 (6 bases). Germline CDR1 and CDR2: SGHAT and FQDESV (reference sequence). This CDR3 region has 12 residues. The V and J ends lost 2 bases and 8 bases respectively, with 9 bases between them. CDR3 loop: CASSLQGYGYTF. CDR3 DNA: TGTGCCAGCAGCTTACAGGGGTACGGCTACACCTTC.

V gene TRBV7-8 combines with J gene TRBJ2-3, with 11 bases that match TRBD2. The CDR3 is 16 residues long. Germline lookup yields CDR1 SGHVS and CDR2 FQNEAQ. With 0 bases clipped from V and 5 bases from J, the junction kept 4 bases outside the gene matches. CDR3 residues: CASSLASGGAIDTQYF. DNA for the CDR3: TGTGCCAGCAGCTTAGCTAGCGGGGGGGCAATAGATACGCAGTATTTT.

The genes are TRBV5-6 and TRBJ2-1; tentative D call: TRBD2 (6 bases). V was cut by 6 bases and J by 7 bases, with 14 bases left in between. This CDR3 spans 13 amino acids. CDR1 is SGHDT and CDR2 is YYEEEE in the germline V gene. The CDR3 spells CASTPGGINEQFF. CDR3 nucleotides: TGTGCCAGCACCCCTGGAGGGATTAATGAGCAGTTCTTC.

The chain recombines TRBV19 with TRBJ1-5; 7 nucleotides line up with TRBD1. The V gene's germline CDR1 is LNHDA and CDR2 SQIVND (reference sequence). This CDR3 region has 15 residues. V lost 1 base, J lost 2 bases, and 2 bases stayed unmatched. CDR3 nucleotides: TGTGCCAGTAGTATAGGCAGGGGGGGCAATCAGCCCCAGCATTTT. It codes for CASSIGRGGNQPQHF.

The gene calls are TRBV2 and TRBJ2-7, with 7 bases aligning to TRBD1. This CDR3 is 12 amino acids long. The J segment lost 12 bases and the V segment lost 0 bases, leaving 5 bases of the junction unmatched. Per germline, CDR1 SNHLY and CDR2 FYNNEI. The DNA for the CDR3 is TGTGCCAGCAGTGAAGCGCCCAGGGGGACGTACTTC. Translating gives CASSEAPRGTYF.

This rearrangement joins TRBV4-1 to TRBJ2-6; D is uncertain. Germline CDR1 MGHRA, CDR2 YSYEKL. Between the trimmed V and J ends, which lost 4 bases and 3 bases, there was a span of 10 bases. The CDR3 is made up of 15 amino acids. The CDR3 nucleotides read TGCGCCAGCAGCCGGGCTACAGTTGGGGCCAACGTCCTGACTTTC. Protein sequence: CASSRATVGANVLTF.

The chain uses TRBV7-9 and TRBJ1-1; tentatively, D is TRBD1 (6 bases). The V end lost 5 bases, the J end lost 4 bases, and 20 bases lay between the germline ends. The CDR3 is 16 amino acids. Germline V gene lookup returns CDR1 SEHNR and CDR2 FQNEAQ (reference sequence). The CDR3: CASSTKGGLEGTEAFF. The CDR3 DNA reads as TGTGCCAGCAGCACTAAGGGGGGGCTTGAGGGCACTGAAGCTTTCTTT.

The V gene is TRBV12-5, the J gene TRBJ2-3; the D is unclear. The CDR3 totals 13 residues. Germline-derived CDR1 and CDR2 are LGHNT and FRNRAP. V lost 5 bases to trimming and J lost 0 bases, with 6 bases between them. CDR3 bases: TGTGCTAGTGGTCCAACAAGCACAGATACGCAGTATTTT. Protein: CASGPTSTDTQYF. Full variable domain (remainder filled in from reference TRBV12-5 and TRBJ2-3): DARVTQTPRHKVTEMGQEVTMRCQPILGHNTVFWYRQTMMQGLELLAYFRNRAPLDDSGMPKDRFSAEMPDATLATLKIQPSEPRDSAVYFCASGPTSTDTQYFGPGTRLTVL.

This clone was picked up one time. J is TRBJ2-1 and V is TRBV15; TRBD2 matches at 12 bases. This CDR3 region has 17 residues. From germline, CDR1 is LNHNV and CDR2 YYDKDF (reference sequence). J lost 6 bases, V lost 2 bases, and 8 bases had no gene match. The CDR3, as DNA: TGTGCCACCAGCAGACTCATACTAGCGGGGGGCCTCAATGAGCAGTTCTTC. Translation gives CATSRLILAGGLNEQFF. The complete variable domain, with remaining parts taken from reference TRBV15 and TRBJ2-1, reads DAMVIQNPRYQVTQFGKPVTLSCSQTLNHNVMYWYQQKSSQAPKLLFHYYDKDFNNEADTPDNFQSRRPNTSFCFLDIRSPGLGDTAMYLCATSRLILAGGLNEQFFGPGTRLTVL.

V gene TRBV10-3 combines with J gene TRBJ1-5; D possibly corresponds to TRBD1 (5 bases). V was trimmed by 0 bases and J by 4 bases, leaving 10 bases between them. The germline CDR1 and CDR2 sequences are ENHRY and SYGVKD. CDR3 length: 15 residues. In DNA form, the CDR3 reads TGTGCCATCAGTGAGTCCCGGCAGGGTAATCAGCCCCAGCATTTT. This gives the protein CAISESRQGNQPQHF.

For this clone: One end of the junction does not line up with germline, which may come from a read error. V gene TRBV30 combines with J gene TRBJ1-1; D perhaps matches TRBD1 (6 bases). The CDR3 sequence is 13 residues long. In germline, CDR1 is GTSNPN, CDR2 SVGIG (reference sequence). The CDR3 bases are TGTGCCTGGAGGCACTCCGGGACACCAAAGAATACTTTT. Its protein product is CAWRHSGTPKNTF.

The chain recombines TRBV27 with TRBJ2-7; D remains ambiguous. The germline gives CDR1 MNHEY, CDR2 SMNVEV (reference sequence). The V end lost 5 bases, the J end lost 0 bases, and 11 bases lay between the germline ends. This CDR3 spans 14 amino acids. The CDR3: CASSGTDSSYEQYF. The CDR3 DNA reads as TGTGCCAGCAGTGGAACAGATAGCTCCTACGAGCAGTACTTC.

J is TRBJ1-1 and V is TRBV19, with D uncertain. The CDR3 contains 15 residues. Germline V gives CDR1 LNHDA, CDR2 SQIVND (reference sequence). The V end was cut by 4 bases, the J end by 1 base, with 13 bases between. CDR3 region: CASSKVGGSNTEAFF. The CDR3 nucleotides are TGTGCCAGTAGTAAGGTTGGAGGGTCGAACACTGAAGCTTTCTTT.

The J gene is TRBJ2-1, the V gene TRBV14; D might be TRBD2 (5 bases). CDR1 and CDR2 from the germline V gene are SGHDN and FVKESK. Trimming stripped 2 bases from V and 0 bases from J, with 14 bases between. The CDR3 has 17 residues. The CDR3 spells CASSQIEGGISYNEQFF. The DNA of the CDR3 is TGTGCCAGCAGCCAAATTGAGGGCGGCATCTCCTACAATGAGCAGTTCTTC.

The genes are TRBV3-1 (or the pseudogene TRBV3-2) and TRBJ1-1, with D possibly being TRBD1 (6 bases). Trimming pared 3 bases from V and 4 bases from J, leaving 15 bases between. CDR1 is LGHDT and CDR2 is YNNKEL in the germline V gene (reference sequence). The CDR3 totals 15 residues. CDR3 coding DNA: TGTGCCAGCAGCCATTTAGGGGGGGCTGGCACTGAAGCTTTCTTT. It codes for CASSHLGGAGTEAFF.

V gene TRBV2 combines with J gene TRBJ2-2; perhaps TRBD1 as D (5 bases). V lost 4 bases and J 5 bases, leaving 11 bases between the germline ends. CDR1 SNHLY and CDR2 FYNNEI come from the germline V gene. The CDR3 is 14 residues long. The CDR3 spells CASSVVGRTGELFF. The CDR3 region has the DNA TGTGCCAGCAGTGTGGTGGGGCGGACCGGGGAGCTGTTTTTT.

This rearrangement joins TRBV5-4 to TRBJ2-2; a possible D gene is TRBD1 (6 bases). The CDR3 consists of 14 residues. The V end lost 4 bases, the J end lost 1 base, and 8 bases lay between the germline ends. Germline CDR1 SGHNT, CDR2 YYREEE (reference sequence). CDR3 DNA sequence: TGTGCCAGCAGCCCGGGACAGAACACCGGGGAGCTGTTTTTT. The encoded protein is CASSPGQNTGELFF. Full variable domain (rest looked up from reference TRBV5-4 and TRBJ2-2): ETGVTQSPTHLIKTRGQQVTLRCSSQSGHNTVSWYQQALGQGPQFIFQYYREEENGRGNFPPRFSGLQFPNYSSELNVNALELDDSALYLCASSPGQNTGELFFGEGSRLTVL.

The rearrangement links TRBV18 to TRBJ1-1; TRBD1 is a possible D gene (6 bases). Germline V CDR1 and CDR2: KGHSH, LQKENI. The V and J ends lost 3 bases and 0 bases respectively, with 11 bases between them. The CDR3 has 15 residues. The DNA for the CDR3 is TGTGCCAGCTCACCCCCGGGGACATTGAACACTGAAGCTTTCTTT. Protein product: CASSPPGTLNTEAFF.

The J gene is TRBJ1-1, the V gene TRBV25-1, with a possible D match to TRBD1 (6 bases). CDR1 is MGHDK and CDR2 is SYGVNS in the germline V gene. Deletions cut 4 bases from V and 1 base from J, with 13 bases between. This CDR3 region has 15 residues. The CDR3, as DNA: TGTGCCAGCAGTGGTCTACAGGGCGGGAACACTGAAGCTTTCTTT. The encoded protein is CASSGLQGGNTEAFF.

V and J are TRBV5-1 and TRBJ2-1; TRBD2 matches 8 bases. The V gene's germline CDR1 is SGHRS and CDR2 YFSETQ. This CDR3 is built from 14 residues. With 7 bases clipped from V and 7 bases from J, the junction kept 10 bases outside the gene matches. CDR3 sequence (DNA): TGCGCCAGCTCCCCGGGGGGGCTAAATAATGAGCAGTTCTTC. It specifies CASSPGGLNNEQFF.

This clone appeared once. The genes are TRBV6-5 and TRBJ1-5; D is possibly TRBD1 (6 bases). CDR3 length: 15 amino acids. V lost 8 bases, J lost 0 bases, and 14 bases lay in between. The germline V gene has CDR1 MNHEY and CDR2 SVGAGI. The CDR3 region is CASGRTDNSNQPQHF. The CDR3 nucleotides read TGTGCCAGCGGAAGGACAGATAATAGCAATCAGCCCCAGCATTTT.

CDR3 region: CASSSRTGFYEQYF. In DNA form, the CDR3 reads TGTGCCAGCAGCTCCCGGACAGGGTTCTACGAGCAGTACTTC. The V and J genes are TRBV9 and TRBJ2-7; TRBD1 matches at 8 bases. The germline V gene encodes CDR1 SGDLS and CDR2 YYNGEE. The CDR3 totals 14 residues. V trimming: 4 bases; J trimming: 3 bases; junction bases outside the gene matches: 6.

The rearrangement links TRBV2 to TRBJ2-2, with 11 bases aligning to TRBD2. CDR3 length: 16 amino acids. V trimming: 6 bases; J trimming: 1 base; junction bases outside the gene matches: 4. CDR1 and CDR2 (germline): SNHLY, FYNNEI. CDR3 protein: CASSLAGGVNTGELFF. The DNA for the CDR3 is TGTGCCAGCAGCTTAGCGGGAGGGGTGAACACCGGGGAGCTGTTTTTT.

This chain joins TRBV6-4 and TRBJ2-1; 12 nucleotides agree with TRBD2. This CDR3 is 15 amino acids long. V dropped 6 bases and J dropped 6; count of bases not matched to a gene: 6. The V gene's germline CDR1 is MRHNA and CDR2 SNTAGT. As DNA, the CDR3 is TGTGCCAGCAGCTCACTAGCGGGGGGTTTCAATGAGCAGTTCTTC. This encodes CASSSLAGGFNEQFF.

CDR3 residues: CASSPSGERGQFF. The CDR3 DNA follows: TGTGCCAGCAGTCCCTCGGGGGAACGCGGGCAGTTCTTC. The chain joins TRBV28 to TRBJ2-1, with D perhaps matching TRBD2 (6 bases). Trimming pared 5 bases from V and 12 bases from J, leaving 17 bases between. The CDR3 has 13 residues. Germline V gene sequence: CDR1 MDHEN, CDR2 SYDVKM. Full variable domain (outside the CDR3, taken from reference TRBV28 and TRBJ2-1): DVKVTQSSRYLVKRTGEKVFLECVQDMDHENMFWYRQDPGLGLRLIYFSYDVKMKEKGDIPEGYSVSREKKERFSLILESASTNQTSMYLCASSPSGERGQFFGPGTRLTVL.

V is TRBV5-1 and J is TRBJ1-4; TRBD1 agrees at 7 bases. The germline gives CDR1 SGHRS, CDR2 YFSETQ. The CDR3 covers 14 residues. V shed 4 bases, J shed 2 bases, and the junction held 2 bases outside the gene matches. CDR3 sequence reads: CASSEGQTNEKLFF. In DNA form, the CDR3 reads TGCGCCAGCAGCGAGGGACAGACTAATGAAAAACTGTTTTTT.

This chain connects TRBV6-6 to TRBJ2-7; tentatively, D is TRBD1 (6 bases). This CDR3 contains 15 residues. The ends were cut back, 0 bases at V and 4 bases at J, with 13 bases in the middle. The germline CDR1 and CDR2 sequences are MNHNY and SVGAGI (reference sequence). CDR3 protein: CASSYSWSGTYEQYF. The CDR3 bases are TGTGCCAGCAGTTACTCGTGGTCAGGGACATACGAGCAGTACTTC.

The rearrangement joins TRBV6-6 to TRBJ1-4; 7 positions match TRBD1. CDR1 is MNHNY, CDR2 SVGAGI, per germline (reference sequence). The CDR3 length is 15 residues. With 0 bases clipped from V and 2 bases from J, the junction kept 0 bases outside the gene matches. The CDR3 coding sequence is TGTGCCAGCAGTTACTCGGGACAGACTAATGAAAAACTGTTTTTT. Protein sequence: CASSYSGQTNEKLFF.